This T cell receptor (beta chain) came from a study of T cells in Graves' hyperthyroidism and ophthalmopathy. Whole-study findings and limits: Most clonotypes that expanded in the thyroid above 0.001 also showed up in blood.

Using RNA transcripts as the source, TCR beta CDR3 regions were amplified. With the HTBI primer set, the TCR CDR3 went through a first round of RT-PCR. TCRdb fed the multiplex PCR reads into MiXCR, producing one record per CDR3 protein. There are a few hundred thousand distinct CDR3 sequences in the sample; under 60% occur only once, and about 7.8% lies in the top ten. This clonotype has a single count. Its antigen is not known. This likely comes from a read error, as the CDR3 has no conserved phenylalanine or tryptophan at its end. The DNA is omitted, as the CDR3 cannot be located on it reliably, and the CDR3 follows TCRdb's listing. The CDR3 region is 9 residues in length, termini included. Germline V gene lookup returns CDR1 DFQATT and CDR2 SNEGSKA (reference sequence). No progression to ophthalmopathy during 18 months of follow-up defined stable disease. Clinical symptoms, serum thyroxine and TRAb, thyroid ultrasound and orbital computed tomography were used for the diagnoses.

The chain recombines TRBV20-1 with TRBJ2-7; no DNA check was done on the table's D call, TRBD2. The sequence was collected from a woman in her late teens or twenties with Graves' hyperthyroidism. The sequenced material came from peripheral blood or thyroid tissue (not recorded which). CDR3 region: CSARDLLTS.